The 17 T cell receptor beta chains presented below share a single source sample, sequenced in a study of T cell changes during pregnancy in multiple sclerosis (dated by TCRdb to 2018 to 2020). Receptor amplification or capture employed the immunoSEQ multiplex PCR assay. TCRdb took over this immuneACCESS table, retaining in-frame rearrangements with V and J assigned. Such tables are incomplete; in checked studies, under half of the missing clones stem from an unresolved V gene, and the remainder is unexplained. The sample records 64,000 or so clones, approximately 92% of which are singletons. Jointly, the top ten make up roughly 2.3% of the sample. Sequencing used peripheral blood, obtained in the first trimester of pregnancy. These receptor sequences come from a female donor with multiple sclerosis, enrolled in a pregnancy study.

This chain uses TRBV28 with TRBJ1-3; D is possibly TRBD1 (6 bases). The CDR3 has 16 amino acids. Trimming left V 3 bases short and J 2 bases short, with 14 bases between. Germline lookup yields CDR1 MDHEN and CDR2 SYDVKM. The CDR3 nucleotides read TGTGCCAGCAGTTTCCAGGGGAGCCCCACTGGAAACACCATATATTTT. This translates into CASSFQGSPTGNTIYF.

This sequence joins TRBV5-1 and TRBJ2-5; 7 bases are a match to TRBD1. V trimming: 4 bases; J trimming: 5 bases; junction bases outside the gene matches: 5. Germline CDR1 reads SGHRS; CDR2 reads YFSETQ. This CDR3 comprises 13 residues. Here the CDR3 DNA reads TGCGCCAGCAGCCAACAGGGGACGGAGACCCAGTACTTC. It is translated as CASSQQGTETQYF.

The CDR3: CASSLRGAGANVLTF. CDR3 sequence (DNA): TGTGCCAGCAGCTTAAGGGGGGCTGGGGCCAACGTCCTGACTTTC. This chain uses TRBV7-3 with TRBJ2-6; TRBD2 might be the D (6 bases). V dropped 1 base and J dropped 2 bases, with 6 bases sitting between them. The CDR3 is 15 residues long. The germline CDR1 and CDR2 sequences are SGHTA and FQGTGA.

The chain employs TRBV23-1 and TRBJ2-7, with 10 bases aligning to TRBD2. TRBV23-1 is sorted into the ORF group, with uncertain function. V was pared by 4 bases and J by 1 base, with 4 bases of the junction left unmatched. This CDR3 region has 15 residues. CDR3 coding DNA: TGCGCCAGCAGTCGGGGACTAGCGCTTTCCTACGAGCAGTACTTC. Translated: CASSRGLALSYEQYF.

The rearrangement uses TRBV6-1 and TRBJ2-2; TRBD2 agrees at 13 bases. Germline V gene lookup returns CDR1 MNHNS and CDR2 SASEGT. V dropped 4 bases and J dropped 4; count of bases not matched to a gene: 3. This CDR3 comprises 16 residues. Here the CDR3 reads CASSVLAGGPTGELFF. The CDR3, as DNA: TGTGCCAGCAGTGTACTAGCGGGAGGGCCCACCGGGGAGCTGTTTTTT.

The rearrangement uses TRBV4-3 and TRBJ1-2, with D possibly being TRBD1 (6 bases). From germline, CDR1 is LGHNA and CDR2 YSLEER. The CDR3 extends over 15 amino acids. Between the trimmed V and J ends, which lost 0 bases and 9 bases, there was a span of 17 bases. As DNA, the CDR3 is TGCGCCAGCAGCCAAGATCGGACAGATTATGATAGCTACACCTTC. Translating gives CASSQDRTDYDSYTF.

This clone appeared a single time. J is TRBJ2-7 and V is TRBV2, with TRBD2 matching over 8 bases. V lost 1 base to trimming and J lost 4 bases; unmatched junction nucleotides: 6. Germline V gives CDR1 SNHLY, CDR2 FYNNEI. The CDR3 runs to 15 residues. The CDR3 DNA reads TGTGCCAGCAGTGAAGGAGCGGGAGTTAAATACGAGCAGTACTTC. Translated, it gives CASSEGAGVKYEQYF.

This chain joins TRBV30 and TRBJ1-2; weak D call: TRBD1 (6 bases). CDR3 size: 14 residues. V was trimmed by 1 base and J by 6 bases, leaving 15 bases between them. Germline-derived CDR1 and CDR2 are GTSNPN and SVGIG (reference sequence). In nucleotides, the CDR3 is TGTGCCTGGAGTGACTCAGGGGCGCGGGATGGCTACACCTTC. Residues: CAWSDSGARDGYTF.

The chain links TRBV7-2 to TRBJ2-7; possible D gene TRBD1, 6 bases. From germline, CDR1 is SGHTA and CDR2 FQGNSA. The germline V and J ends were trimmed by 6 bases and 5 bases, with 14 bases remaining between them. The CDR3 is 13 residues long. CDR3 bases: TGTGCCAGCAGAACCGGGGCAGGGGACGAGCAGTACTTC. Translation: CASRTGAGDEQYF.

This clone turned up a few times. The J gene is TRBJ2-7, the V gene TRBV4-3; TRBD2 matches 7 bases. Germline V CDR1 and CDR2: LGHNA, YSLEER. V trimming: 1 base; J trimming: 0 bases; junction bases outside the gene matches: 6. This CDR3 has 16 amino acids. This CDR3 is CASSQGLAASSYEQYF. The CDR3 nucleotides read TGCGCCAGCAGCCAAGGTCTAGCGGCCAGCTCCTACGAGCAGTACTTC.

The chain couples TRBV30 to TRBJ1-1; 10 bases are shared with TRBD1. The CDR3 is made up of 15 amino acids. Germline CDR1 is GTSNPN and CDR2 is SVGIG (reference sequence). J gave up 4 bases and V 2 bases, and 7 bases lay outside the gene matches. CDR3 sequence (DNA): TGTGCCTGGAGTAGACAGGGGGCCAGGGGCACTGAAGCTTTCTTT. Its protein is CAWSRQGARGTEAFF.

The CDR3 sequence is CASSQDAQGGGYTF. The CDR3 DNA follows: TGCGCCAGCAGCCAAGATGCCCAGGGCGGCGGCTACACCTTC. The chain links TRBV4-3 to TRBJ1-2, with D perhaps matching TRBD1 (5 bases). The germline V and J ends were trimmed by 0 bases and 8 bases, with 13 bases remaining between them. CDR3 size: 14 residues. In germline, CDR1 is LGHNA, CDR2 YSLEER.

The V and J genes are TRBV7-9 and TRBJ2-5; tentative D call: TRBD2 (7 bases). This CDR3 comprises 17 residues. The germline V and J ends were trimmed by 5 bases and 2 bases, with 21 bases remaining between them. Looked up from germline, CDR1 is SEHNR and CDR2 is FQNEAQ (reference sequence). CDR3 in amino acids: CASSPSGRGYKQETQYF. The CDR3 coding sequence is TGTGCCAGCAGCCCCTCGGGGAGGGGGTACAAGCAAGAGACCCAGTACTTC.

The V and J genes are TRBV6-5 and TRBJ1-6, with D possibly TRBD1 on 5 matching bases. From germline, CDR1 is MNHEY and CDR2 SVGAGI. The length of the CDR3 is 13 residues. With 4 bases removed from V and 7 bases from J, the gap between germline ends came to 8 bases. Here the CDR3 DNA reads TGTGCCAGCAGTTGGACAATGAATTCACCCCTCCACTTT. Protein: CASSWTMNSPLHF.

The chain combines TRBV27 with TRBJ2-1, with D unclear. Germline lookup yields CDR1 MNHEY and CDR2 SMNVEV (reference sequence). The CDR3 totals 13 residues. V was shortened by 3 bases and J by 4 bases, with 7 bases between the two germline ends. CDR3 residues: CASSLGRYNEQFF. CDR3 nucleotides: TGTGCCAGCAGTTTGGGCAGATACAATGAGCAGTTCTTC.

The rearrangement links TRBV18 to TRBJ2-2; the match to TRBD2 covers 15 bases. Looked up from germline, CDR1 is KGHSH and CDR2 is LQKENI. CDR3 length: 19 residues. Trimming at V came to 3 bases and at J to 2 bases, leaving 7 bases not matched to a gene. The DNA of the CDR3 is TGTGCCAGCTCACCTCCGGGACTAGCGGGAGGAGGTAACACCGGGGAGCTGTTTTTT. It codes for CASSPPGLAGGGNTGELFF.

The chain combines TRBV16 with TRBJ1-3; the D is unclear. The CDR3 totals 14 residues. The V end lost 0 bases, the J end lost 2 bases, and 5 bases lay between the germline ends. CDR1 KGHSY and CDR2 FQNENV come from the germline V gene. CDR3 bases: TGTGCCAGCAGCCAATCAACAGCTGGAAACACCATATATTTT. This translates into CASSQSTAGNTIYF.